This T cell receptor (beta chain) is from a study of T cell responses to AZD1222 COVID-19 vaccine. For this clone: Its target is unknown.

Trimming took off 6 bases at V and 1 base at J, with 16 bases between the two ends. Germline V gene lookup returns CDR1 SGDLS and CDR2 YYNGEE. The CDR3 sequence is 15 residues long. Profiled with immunoSEQ multiplex PCR; TCRdb holds only in-frame clones, not every one. The sample shows 75,000 to 90,000 clones, 70% to 90% of them seen only once. Study findings and constraints: Spike-specific TCR breadth and depth grew following two AZD1222 doses. Baseline testing showed seropositivity in only five or six AZD1222 recipients. A mostly white British donor set with more females was recruited, and clonal diversity was possibly underestimated.

The sequences come from peripheral blood, collected 28 days after the second AZD1222 dose. The receptor was derived from an adult who received the AZD1222 COVID-19 vaccine. The chain uses TRBV9 and TRBJ1-1, with D possibly being TRBD1 (5 bases). The CDR3 protein is CASTPYSGPNTEAFF. The CDR3 DNA sequence: TGTGCCAGCACCCCTTACTCGGGACCGAACACTGAAGCTTTCTTT.